The clone carrying this TCR beta chain was recorded many times. Its antigen is unidentified. The data originate from a study of T-cell memory formation after mild COVID-19. Findings and caveats of the study: Pre-infection memory contained some responding clones, which suggested that cross-reactive memory had joined.

CDR1 and CDR2 (germline): MNHEY, SVGEGT. There are 15 residues in the CDR3. The V gene lost 5 bases and the J gene lost 0 bases, with 14 bases spanning the gap. TCRdb used MiXCR to reprocess the 5' RACE reads, holding one entry per CDR3 protein. The sample yields roughly 16,000 distinct CDR3 sequences, roughly 21% seen once. The clonotype originates from a young man who had mild COVID-19 (a few samples of this study predate the infection). Cell type and time point are not known. The rearrangement uses TRBV6-2 or TRBV6-3 and TRBJ2-7, with D perhaps TRBD2 (7 bases). What was sequenced was PBMCs or a T cell subset sorted from them (not recorded which). CDR3 loop: CASSIGGGLSYEQYF. The CDR3, as DNA: TGTGCCAGCAGTATCGGCGGGGGCCTCTCCTACGAGCAGTACTTC.